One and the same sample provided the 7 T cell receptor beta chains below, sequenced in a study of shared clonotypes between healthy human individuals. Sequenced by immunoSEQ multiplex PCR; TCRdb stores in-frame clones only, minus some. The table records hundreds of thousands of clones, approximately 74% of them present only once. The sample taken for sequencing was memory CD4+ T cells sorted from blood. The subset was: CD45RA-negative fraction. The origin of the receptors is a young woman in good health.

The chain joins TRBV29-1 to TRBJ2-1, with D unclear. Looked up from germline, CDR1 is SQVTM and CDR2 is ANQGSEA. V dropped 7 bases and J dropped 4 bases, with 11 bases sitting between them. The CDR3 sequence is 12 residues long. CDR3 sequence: CSASPEYNEQFF. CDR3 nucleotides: TGCAGCGCGTCCCCCGAGTACAATGAGCAGTTCTTC.

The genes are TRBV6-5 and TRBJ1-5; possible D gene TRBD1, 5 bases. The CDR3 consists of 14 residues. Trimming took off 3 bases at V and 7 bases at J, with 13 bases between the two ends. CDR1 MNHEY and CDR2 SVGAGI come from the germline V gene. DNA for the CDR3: TGTGCCAGCAGTTATTTGGGGGTGGCACAGCCCCAGCATTTT. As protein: CASSYLGVAQPQHF.

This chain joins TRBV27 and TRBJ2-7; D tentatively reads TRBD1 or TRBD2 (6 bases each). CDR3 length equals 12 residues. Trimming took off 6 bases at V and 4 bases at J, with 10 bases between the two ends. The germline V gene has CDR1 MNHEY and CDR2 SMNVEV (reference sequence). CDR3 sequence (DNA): TGTGCCAGCAGACGAGGGGGGTACGAGCAGTACTTC. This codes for CASRRGGYEQYF.

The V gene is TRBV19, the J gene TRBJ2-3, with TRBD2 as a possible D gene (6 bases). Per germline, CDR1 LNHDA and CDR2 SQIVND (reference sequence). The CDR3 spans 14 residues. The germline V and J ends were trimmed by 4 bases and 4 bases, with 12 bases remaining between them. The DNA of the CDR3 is TGTGCCAGTAGTACAAGACTAGTCTCAGATACGCAGTATTTT. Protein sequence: CASSTRLVSDTQYF.

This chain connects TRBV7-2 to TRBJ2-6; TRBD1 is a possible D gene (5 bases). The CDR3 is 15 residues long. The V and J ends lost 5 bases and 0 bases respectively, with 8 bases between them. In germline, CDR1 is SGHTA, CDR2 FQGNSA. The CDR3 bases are TGTGCCAGCAGCCAAAGGGGCTCTGGGGCCAACGTCCTGACTTTC. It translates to CASSQRGSGANVLTF.

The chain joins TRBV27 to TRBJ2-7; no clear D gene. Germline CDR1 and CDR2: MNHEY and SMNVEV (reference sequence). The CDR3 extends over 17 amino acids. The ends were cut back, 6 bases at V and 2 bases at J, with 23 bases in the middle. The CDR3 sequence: CASSPRTETYFPYEQYF. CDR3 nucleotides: TGTGCCAGCAGCCCCCGGACGGAGACTTACTTTCCCTACGAGCAGTACTTC.

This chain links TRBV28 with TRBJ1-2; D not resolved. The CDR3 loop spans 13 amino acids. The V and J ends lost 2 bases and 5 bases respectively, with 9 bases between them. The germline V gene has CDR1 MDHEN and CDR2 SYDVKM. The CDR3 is CASSLKLEYGYTF. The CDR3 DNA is TGTGCCAGCAGTTTAAAATTAGAGTATGGCTACACCTTC.